These 26 T cell receptor beta chains were sequenced from one sample in a study of cytomegalovirus exposure and HLA in healthy donors. It was with 60 Vbeta and 13 Jbeta primers that the PCR ran. The repertoire was sequenced with immunoSEQ multiplex PCR; TCRdb's copy has only in-frame clones and lacks some. This sample yields 95,000 to 130,000 clones, of which 79% are seen a single time; around 4.5% belongs to the top ten. The sample consisted of PBMCs. The receptors originated from a man aged 30 to 45 in good health and CMV-seropositive.

CDR3 coding DNA: TGTGCCAGCGGGGGGGCTAGCGGGAGAGGGGACACCGGGGAGCTGTTTTTT. It specifies CASGGASGRGDTGELFF. The V call is TRBV2, the J call TRBJ2-2; 10 nucleotides match TRBD2. CDR1 and CDR2 from the germline V gene are SNHLY and FYNNEI. This CDR3 comprises 17 residues. V lost 8 bases to trimming and J lost 3 bases; unmatched junction nucleotides: 12.

This clone was seen more than once but under ten times. The chain uses TRBV6-1 and TRBJ1-6; TRBD1 aligns across 7 bases. With V trimmed by 1 base and J by 6 bases, 3 bases remained unmatched. Germline V gene sequence: CDR1 MNHNS, CDR2 SASEGT. The CDR3 sequence is 15 residues long. This CDR3 reads CASSEGSGGNSPLHF. Written as DNA, the CDR3 is TGTGCCAGCAGTGAAGGTTCAGGGGGTAATTCACCCCTCCACTTT.

The chain links TRBV11-2 to TRBJ2-5, with 11 bases matching TRBD2. Per the germline V gene, CDR1 is SGHAT and CDR2 is FQNNGV. The CDR3 covers 16 residues. The trim removed 1 base at V and 4 bases at J, leaving 5 bases unmatched. CDR3 sequence reads: CASSLGGLAGGETQYF. The CDR3, as DNA: TGTGCCAGCAGCTTAGGGGGGCTAGCGGGAGGAGAGACCCAGTACTTC.

The chain uses TRBV12-5 and TRBJ1-1; perhaps TRBD1 as D (5 bases). V was shortened by 0 bases and J by 10 bases, with 12 bases between the two germline ends. This CDR3 has 13 amino acids. The V gene's germline CDR1 is LGHNT and CDR2 FRNRAP. The CDR3 DNA reads as TGTGCTAGTGGTTTGGTGGACCAGGGCAGAGCTTTCTTT. Protein sequence: CASGLVDQGRAFF.

The rearrangement uses TRBV2 and TRBJ1-5, with a tentative D call TRBD1 (6 bases). The CDR3 is made up of 14 amino acids. The V end was cut by 3 bases, the J end by 0 bases, with 6 bases between. CDR1 SNHLY and CDR2 FYNNEI come from the germline V gene. The DNA for the CDR3 is TGTGCCAGCAGTGACAGGGGTAGCAATCAGCCCCAGCATTTT. It specifies CASSDRGSNQPQHF.

V gene TRBV21-1 combines with J gene TRBJ2-5; TRBD1 was called by the table and not checked on the DNA. TRBV21-1 is a documented pseudogene. The CDR3 contains 17 residues. The chain's CDR3 is CASSNLARGQGEETQYF. The CDR3, as DNA: TGTGCCAGCAGCAACCTGGCCAGAGGGCAGGGGGAAGAGACCCAGTACTTC.

This chain joins TRBV7-2 and TRBJ1-1; no reliable D call. The germline V and J ends were trimmed by 5 bases and 2 bases, with 9 bases remaining between them. CDR1 SGHTA and CDR2 FQGNSA come from the germline V gene. The length of the CDR3 is 13 residues. CDR3: CASSPRLNTEAFF. CDR3 bases: TGTGCCAGCAGCCCCAGGTTAAACACTGAAGCTTTCTTT.

About this clone: A junction boundary mismatches the germline segment, possibly from a read error. The genes are TRBV7-9 and TRBJ2-2; no clear D gene. Germline V gives CDR1 SEHNR, CDR2 FQNEAQ (reference sequence). The CDR3 is 15 amino acids. In DNA, the CDR3 is TGTTCCAGCCCTATGCGTCAGGTCCACACCGGGGAGCTGTTTTTT. Translation gives CSSPMRQVHTGELFF.

The rearrangement uses TRBV27 and TRBJ2-1; 11 bases match TRBD2. The ends lost 2 bases at V and 8 bases at J; junction bases unmatched: 8. There are 16 residues in the CDR3. CDR1 is MNHEY and CDR2 is SMNVEV in the germline V gene (reference sequence). For the CDR3, the DNA is TGTGCCAGCAGTTTAATGTGGACTAGCGGGCTCTATGAGCAGTTCTTC. Its translation is CASSLMWTSGLYEQFF.

The DNA for the CDR3 is TGTGCCAGCAGCCCTGAAAACGGGGGGGCTGATGAGCAGTTCTTC. Its protein is CASSPENGGADEQFF. V is TRBV6-6 and J is TRBJ2-1; TRBD2 matches 8 bases. The CDR3 is made up of 15 amino acids. Germline V gene data show CDR1 as MNHNY and CDR2 as SVGAGI (reference sequence). The trim removed 6 bases at V and 8 bases at J, leaving 12 bases unmatched.

The chain is built from TRBV7-9 and TRBJ2-7; TRBD2 matches 9 bases. This CDR3 comprises 16 residues. Germline CDR1 is SEHNR and CDR2 is FQNEAQ (reference sequence). J gave up 4 bases and V 2 bases, and 9 bases lay outside the gene matches. CDR3 in amino acids: CASSLLIAGVPYEQYF. CDR3 nucleotides: TGTGCCAGCAGCTTACTTATAGCGGGAGTCCCATACGAGCAGTACTTC.

This chain connects TRBV7-2 to TRBJ2-7; D uncertain. The germline CDR1 and CDR2 sequences are SGHTA and FQGNSA. V gave up 3 bases and J gave up 3 bases, with 9 bases separating them. The CDR3 is 13 amino acids. Written as DNA, the CDR3 is TGTGCCAGCAGCTTCCGGGTATTCTACGAGCAGTACTTC. Amino acid sequence: CASSFRVFYEQYF.

The chain couples TRBV14 to TRBJ2-1; D is possibly TRBD2 (6 bases). The V gene's germline CDR1 is SGHDN and CDR2 FVKESK. V was clipped by 4 bases and J by 0 bases, with 13 bases between them. This CDR3 spans 16 amino acids. The CDR3 DNA reads TGTGCCAGCAGCCCCGGGGACGGGAGCTCCTACAATGAGCAGTTCTTC. Translated: CASSPGDGSSYNEQFF.

This chain links TRBV4-3 with TRBJ2-1, with D perhaps matching TRBD2 (5 bases). The CDR3 totals 14 residues. Trimming cost V 3 bases and J 13 bases, with 19 bases left between them. CDR1 and CDR2 from the germline V gene are LGHNA and YSLEER. The CDR3 DNA follows: TGCGCCAGCAGCCAGCTCCTCGTGCGGGCCCACCAGTTCTTC. Translating gives CASSQLLVRAHQFF.

The chain carries TRBV7-2 and TRBJ2-7, with D possibly TRBD1 on 5 matching bases. The length of the CDR3 is 16 residues. Trimming cost V 5 bases and J 1 base, with 18 bases left between them. The germline CDR1 and CDR2 sequences are SGHTA and FQGNSA. As DNA, the CDR3 is TGTGCCAGCAGCGGCGGCTGGGGCAGGAGTTCCTACGAGCAGTACTTC. Protein: CASSGGWGRSSYEQYF.

The chain employs TRBV10-3 and TRBJ2-4, with 9 bases identical to TRBD1. Trimming took 10 bases from V and 4 from J; bases not matched to a gene: 11. This CDR3 is 15 amino acids long. Germline CDR1 reads ENHRY; CDR2 reads SYGVKD. The CDR3 DNA reads TGTGCCACGAGAGGCCAGGGACAGGGAAAAAACATTCAGTACTTC. Protein sequence: CATRGQGQGKNIQYF.

A single count supports this clone. This chain uses TRBV7-9 with TRBJ2-1; D may be TRBD2 (5 bases). V shed 2 bases and J shed 10 bases, with 9 bases lying between them. The CDR3 runs to 12 residues. Germline V gene data show CDR1 as SEHNR and CDR2 as FQNEAQ (reference sequence). CDR3 loop: CASSLLWEEQFF. Written as DNA, the CDR3 is TGTGCCAGCAGCTTATTATGGGAGGAGCAGTTCTTC. The whole variable domain, filled in from reference TRBV7-9 and TRBJ2-1, reads DTGVSQNPRHKITKRGQNVTFRCDPISEHNRLYWYRQTLGQGPEFLTYFQNEAQLEKSRLLSDRFSAERPKGSFSTLEIQRTEQGDSAMYLCASSLLWEEQFFGPGTRLTVL.

This chain's CDR3 is CASGSAGRGTQYF. The CDR3 DNA follows: TGTGCTAGTGGTTCTGCAGGGCGGGGGACCCAGTACTTC. The V gene is TRBV12-5, the J gene TRBJ2-5, with D tentatively TRBD2 (6 bases). Germline V gene lookup returns CDR1 LGHNT and CDR2 FRNRAP. CDR3 length: 13 amino acids. Trimming removed 4 bases at V and 7 bases at J, with 13 bases between. Looking up the rest from reference TRBV12-5 and TRBJ2-5 gives the full variable domain: DARVTQTPRHKVTEMGQEVTMRCQPILGHNTVFWYRQTMMQGLELLAYFRNRAPLDDSGMPKDRFSAEMPDATLATLKIQPSEPRDSAVYFCASGSAGRGTQYFGPGTRLLVL.

The chain recombines TRBV28 with TRBJ2-7, with a possible D match to TRBD2 (6 bases). In germline, CDR1 is MDHEN, CDR2 SYDVKM. The V end was cut by 6 bases, the J end by 3 bases, with 24 bases between. The CDR3 runs to 17 residues. CDR3 in amino acids: CASSIILIRETDYEQYF. The CDR3 DNA follows: TGTGCCAGCAGCATCATCCTTATCCGGGAGACGGACTACGAGCAGTACTTC.

The chain couples TRBV4-2 to TRBJ2-7, with TRBD1 matching 8 bases. The germline CDR1 and CDR2 sequences are LGHNA and YNFKEQ. The CDR3 spans 15 residues. Germline trimming cut 3 bases from V and 2 bases from J; bases unmatched to any gene: 6. The CDR3 spells CASSHEQDRAYEQYF. Written as DNA, the CDR3 is TGTGCCAGCAGCCATGAGCAGGACAGGGCCTACGAGCAGTACTTC.

This sequence joins TRBV4-3 and TRBJ2-1; TRBD1 might be the D (5 bases). This CDR3 region has 16 residues. From germline, CDR1 is LGHNA and CDR2 YSLEER. Trimming cost V 6 bases and J 2 bases, with 17 bases left between them. CDR3 DNA sequence: TGCGCCAGCAGGGAAGGGCAGGGTGGCGCCTACAATGAGCAGTTCTTC. It translates to CASREGQGGAYNEQFF.

The rearrangement links TRBV7-9 to TRBJ1-2, with D possibly being TRBD1 (6 bases). V lost 7 bases and J 4 bases, leaving 13 bases between the germline ends. Germline lookup yields CDR1 SEHNR and CDR2 FQNEAQ (reference sequence). The length of the CDR3 is 13 residues. The CDR3 nucleotides are TGTGCCAGCAACCACAGGGACGGCTATGGCTACACCTTC. This codes for CASNHRDGYGYTF.

The chain employs TRBV4-2 and TRBJ1-2, with 7 bases matching TRBD1. Losses at the gene ends were 1 base for V and 4 bases for J; bases not matched to a gene: 9. The CDR3 runs to 16 residues. From germline, CDR1 is LGHNA and CDR2 YNFKEQ. The CDR3 loop is CASSQVDDRASYGYTF. DNA for the CDR3: TGTGCCAGCAGCCAAGTGGATGACAGGGCGTCCTATGGCTACACCTTC.

This chain joins TRBV7-9 and TRBJ1-4, with 8 bases matching TRBD1. Trimming took 3 bases from V and 1 from J; bases not matched to a gene: 1. This CDR3 is built from 15 residues. Germline CDR1 is SEHNR and CDR2 is FQNEAQ (reference sequence). The CDR3 sequence: CASSFGQGTNEKLFF. In nucleotides, the CDR3 is TGTGCCAGCAGCTTCGGACAGGGAACTAATGAAAAACTGTTTTTT.

This clone was observed a handful of times. The rearrangement links TRBV5-6 to TRBJ1-1; TRBD1 matches at 10 bases. The CDR3 runs to 13 residues. Germline trimming cut 4 bases from V and 6 bases from J; bases unmatched to any gene: 3. Per germline, CDR1 SGHDT and CDR2 YYEEEE. The CDR3 is CASSTGTGAEAFF. The CDR3 nucleotides are TGTGCCAGCAGCACCGGGACAGGGGCTGAAGCTTTCTTT.

The V call is TRBV11-2, the J call TRBJ2-7; 8 bases align to TRBD2. After removal of 6 bases from V and 0 bases from J, the junction contained 13 bases not matched to a gene. The germline CDR1 and CDR2 sequences are SGHAT and FQNNGV. The CDR3 runs 17 residues. The CDR3 DNA follows: TGTGCCAGCAGACTTCTTCGGGGACTAGTGGGCTCCTACGAGCAGTACTTC. It codes for CASRLLRGLVGSYEQYF.